This T cell receptor (beta chain) was sequenced during a study of type 1 and type 2 diabetes patients. Whole-study context: Samples came from type 1 diabetic, type 2 diabetic or nondiabetic people, recruited in China.

Germline assignment: CDR1 SGHDN and CDR2 FVKESK. The CDR3 extends over 14 amino acids. V dropped 4 bases and J dropped 4 bases, with 10 bases sitting between them. PCR was run on genomic DNA. A primer set of 30 forward and 13 reverse primers amplified the CDR3. MiXCR, applied by TCRdb to the multiplex PCR reads, yields one record per CDR3 protein. The sample yields about 290,000 distinct CDR3 sequences, more than 45% seen once. This clonotype was observed a few times. This sequence originates from a man between 18 and 29 years old with type 2 diabetes. The chain employs TRBV14 and TRBJ2-2; D possibly corresponds to TRBD1 (5 bases). Sequencing was performed on peripheral blood mononuclear cells (PBMCs). The CDR3 region is CASSRTFSTGELFF. CDR3 sequence (DNA): TGTGCCAGCAGCCGGACATTCTCCACCGGGGAGCTGTTTTTT.